This T cell receptor beta chain stems from a study of cytomegalovirus exposure and HLA in healthy donors. The PCR used 60 Vbeta and 13 Jbeta primers. Libraries were prepared by immunoSEQ multiplex PCR; TCRdb keeps only in-frame clonotypes and omits some of them. Among about 100,000 clones listed, around 80% were seen once. The V segment lost 4 bases and the J segment 7 bases; nucleotides outside the gene matches: 10. CDR1 is LGHNA and CDR2 is YSLEER in the germline V gene. The CDR3 totals 16 residues. Sequenced: PBMCs. The sequence was collected from a woman aged 55-69 years in good health and CMV-seronegative. J is TRBJ2-7 and V is TRBV4-3; 13 bases are shared with TRBD2. This chain's CDR3 is CASSPGLAGDPGEQYF. The DNA of the CDR3 is TGCGCCAGCAGCCCTGGACTAGCGGGAGATCCGGGTGAGCAGTACTTC.